These T cell receptor beta chains were read from a single sample in a study of technical replicates of blood from several donors. Clones were read by immunoSEQ multiplex PCR, and TCRdb kept only the in-frame ones, dropping some. This table holds around 69,000 clones, 86% found once. Input material: PBMCs. Receptors originate from a human donor in good health. Some clones in this sample may be carry-over from other donors' samples. Each CDR3 is given with its conserved first and last residue. A D gene is named only where the DNA matches it firmly. Part of the rows lack a size; the others show once, few, many or a class for expanded clones.

V	D	size	J	DNA	CDR3
TRBV10-3	NA	NA	TRBJ1-1	TGTGCCATCAGTGAGTTGACAGCAAACACTGAAGCTTTCTTT	CAISELTANTEAFF
TRBV5-1	TRBD2	NA	TRBJ2-1	TGCGCCAGCAGCCTCGACCCTAGCGGGGTCTACAATGAGCAGTTCTTC	CASSLDPSGVYNEQFF
TRBV12-1	NA	NA	TRBJ2-7	TGTGCCAGCACCCTACGGTCGGGACTATTATCCTACGAGCAGTACTTC	CASTLRSGLLSYEQYF
TRBV11-2	TRBD1	NA	TRBJ2-3	TGTGCCAGCGATCGCCCGGGACAGGGTGGAGATACGCAGTATTTT	CASDRPGQGGDTQYF
TRBV5-6	NA	NA	TRBJ2-3	TGTGCCAGCAGCTCCAGTTGGAGCACAGATACGCAGTATTTT	CASSSSWSTDTQYF
TRBV5-1	TRBD1	NA	TRBJ1-6	TGCGCCAGCAGCTCCGGGACAGCGGCTTCACCCCTCCACTTT	CASSSGTAASPLHF
TRBV5-1	NA	NA	TRBJ1-1	TGCGCCAGCAGCTTGGGACAGCAGGATACTGAAGCTTTCTTT	CASSLGQQDTEAFF
TRBV6-5	TRBD1	NA	TRBJ1-2	TGTGCCAGCAGCTATCGAGGGACAGGGACCTATGGCTACACCTTC	CASSYRGTGTYGYTF
TRBV29-1	TRBD1	NA	TRBJ1-1	TGCAGCGTTGAATTGGACAGGGGGCGGGGCACTGAAGCTTTCTTT	CSVELDRGRGTEAFF
TRBV2	TRBD1	NA	TRBJ2-2	TGTGCCAGCAGTAGGCAGGGGGCTCCCGGGGAGCTGTTTTTT	CASSRQGAPGELFF
TRBV19	TRBD1	NA	TRBJ1-1	TGTGCCAGTAGTATCGGGACAGGCACTGAAGCTTTCTTT	CASSIGTGTEAFF
TRBV6-5	NA	NA	TRBJ1-3	TGTGCCAGCAGCCACAGGGTTACTGGAAACACCATATATTTT	CASSHRVTGNTIYF
TRBV5-6	TRBD2	once	TRBJ2-7	TGTGCCAGCAGCTCTGGACTAGCGGCTTATACCGAGCAGTACTTC	CASSSGLAAYTEQYF
TRBV6-5	TRBD1	NA	TRBJ1-1	TGTGCCAGCAGCCGACAGGGGAGCACTGAAGCTTTCTTT	CASSRQGSTEAFF
TRBV7-2	NA	NA	TRBJ2-1	TGTGCCAGCAGCTTAGTTATGGGCCTTTACAATGAGCAGTTCTTC	CASSLVMGLYNEQFF
TRBV5-1	NA	NA	TRBJ1-6	TGCGCCAGCAGCTTGGACCCCGGGACACCCCTCCACTTT	CASSLDPGTPLHF